This TCR beta chain was retrieved from a study of early T cells in non-severe SARS-CoV-2 infection listed by TCRdb under 2021. For the wider study: TCR sequencing used bulk RNA from unsorted whole blood, so alpha and beta chains could not be paired. Results and caveats for the whole study, not just this receptor: Matching against VDJdb was skewed toward anti-spike CD8 responses, likely underestimated virus-specific expansions, and missed private and CD4 specificities.

About this clonotype: No antigen is known for it. Qualities for individual bases were not recorded, and no much larger clone is one base off.

Spanning cysteine to phenylalanine, the CDR3 consists of 14 amino acids. Kept here is only the CDR3 DNA, which spans 42 bases and is read in frame from base 1. CDR1 and CDR2, looked up from the germline V gene, are LGHNT and FRNRAP. The V end loses 1 base and the J end loses 1 base, and a stretch of 7 bases separates them. A case-control design nested within a healthcare worker cohort in London, UK, was used, with weekly nasopharyngeal swab PCR tests and blood sampling performed. Healthcare workers were recruited during the week of the UK lockdown, between 23 and 31 March 2020, and followed weekly for up to roughly 15 weeks. The method was 5' RACE. Sequenced on a NextSeq 500. To correct for sequencing error and PCR bias, the TCR library protocol tagged individual cDNA molecules with unique molecular identifiers. Sequencing covered both TCR alpha and beta chains, and within each sample the abundances of alpha and beta sequences were tightly co-correlated. The source study handled its data this way. V gene, J gene and CDR3 annotation of TCR sequences was performed with Decombinator V4. Expanded TCRs were defined as changing significantly between any two time points under a Poisson model with p below 0.0001. TCR abundances were normalised to the total number of TCRs sequenced per sample and expressed as counts per million. TRAV1-2 paired with TRAJ12, TRAJ20 or TRAJ33 defined MAIT TCRs, while TRAV10 paired with TRAJ18 defined iNKT TCRs. VDJdb, accessed on 1 November 2021, was searched for TCRs annotated for CMV, EBV and SARS-CoV-2, and TCRs annotated for more than one antigen were excluded. TCRdb itself trimmed the public reads at Q25 with fastp, ran MiXCR and retained productive beta chains. Identical CDR3 proteins give one entry, which carries the most common genes and DNA. The V and J calls, along with clone size, are taken from TCRdb and not from the paper's own processing. The sample has 50,000 or so distinct CDR3 sequences on record, roughly 12% of them singletons. The leading ten clones occupy approximately 9.8% of the sample.

The TCR originated in an adult who was a healthcare worker with PCR-confirmed SARS-CoV-2 infection or an uninfected control (not recorded which). The V and J genes are TRBV12-5 and TRBJ1-1; the D gene is not confidently resolved. What was sequenced was whole blood. CDR3 protein: CASGLGQSNTEAFF. The DNA is TGTGCTAGTGGTTTGGGACAATCGAACACTGAAGCTTTCTTT.